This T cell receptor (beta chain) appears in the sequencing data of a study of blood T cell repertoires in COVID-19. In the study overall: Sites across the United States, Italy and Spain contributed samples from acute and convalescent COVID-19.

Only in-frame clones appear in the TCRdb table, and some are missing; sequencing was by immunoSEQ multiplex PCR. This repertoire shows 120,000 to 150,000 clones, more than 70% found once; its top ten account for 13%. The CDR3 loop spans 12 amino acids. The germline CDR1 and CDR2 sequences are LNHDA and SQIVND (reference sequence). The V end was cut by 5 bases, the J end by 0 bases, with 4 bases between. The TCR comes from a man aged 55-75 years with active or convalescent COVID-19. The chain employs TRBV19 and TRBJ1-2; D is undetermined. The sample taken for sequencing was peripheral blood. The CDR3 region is CASSPANYGYTF. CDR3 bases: TGTGCCAGTAGTCCAGCTAACTATGGCTACACCTTC. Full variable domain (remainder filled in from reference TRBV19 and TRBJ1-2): DGGITQSPKYLFRKEGQNVTLSCEQNLNHDAMYWYRQDPGQGLRLIYYSQIVNDFQKGDIAEGYSVSREKKESFPLTVTSAQKNPTAFYLCASSPANYGYTFGSGTRLTVV.